This TCR beta chain was recorded in a study of patients and donors after allogeneic stem cell transplantation. Points on this clonotype: This CDR3 is missing its conserved last phenylalanine or tryptophan, likely due to a read error.

V was shortened by 5 bases and J by 1 base, with 14 bases between the two germline ends. Germline values: CDR1 DFQATT, CDR2 SNEGSKA (reference sequence). There are 14 residues in the CDR3. MiXCR, applied by TCRdb to the RT-PCR reads, yields one record per CDR3 protein. The data show about 960,000 distinct CDR3 sequences, with approximately 18% seen just once and roughly 6% held by the top ten. The TCR originated in a human donor who was either an allogeneic HSCT recipient or a stem cell or donor lymphocyte infusion donor (not recorded which). It is not recorded whose cells these are; they may come from a transplant donor. J is TRBJ1-1 and V is TRBV20-1; no reliable D call. The sample was blood, either unsorted or a sorted T cell fraction (not recorded which). As DNA, the CDR3 is TGCAGTGCTCCTGTAGAGCCGGGGAACACTGAAGCTTTCTAT. It codes for CSAPVEPGNTEAFY.